This T cell receptor beta chain was obtained from a study of T cells in Graves' hyperthyroidism and ophthalmopathy. The TCR beta CDR3 regions underwent amplification using RNA transcripts as the source. The primer set for the first-round RT-PCR of the TCR CDR3 was HTBI. TCRdb independently ran MiXCR on the multiplex PCR reads; one entry per CDR3 protein. Among 550,000 to 600,000 distinct CDR3 sequences listed, 14% were seen once. There are 13 residues in the CDR3. Per the germline V gene, CDR1 is SGHAT and CDR2 is FQNNGV. Trimming shortened V by 5 bases and J by 10 bases, and 17 bases separated the two germline ends. This clonotype was counted ten times or more.

Sequenced input: blood. The TCR sequence derives from a woman aged 18-29 years with Graves' ophthalmopathy. The chain links TRBV11-2 to TRBJ1-1; possible D gene TRBD1, 6 bases. The DNA for the CDR3 is TGTGCCAGCAGCCGTCGGACAGACGGAGGAGCTTTCTTT. It specifies CASSRRTDGGAFF.